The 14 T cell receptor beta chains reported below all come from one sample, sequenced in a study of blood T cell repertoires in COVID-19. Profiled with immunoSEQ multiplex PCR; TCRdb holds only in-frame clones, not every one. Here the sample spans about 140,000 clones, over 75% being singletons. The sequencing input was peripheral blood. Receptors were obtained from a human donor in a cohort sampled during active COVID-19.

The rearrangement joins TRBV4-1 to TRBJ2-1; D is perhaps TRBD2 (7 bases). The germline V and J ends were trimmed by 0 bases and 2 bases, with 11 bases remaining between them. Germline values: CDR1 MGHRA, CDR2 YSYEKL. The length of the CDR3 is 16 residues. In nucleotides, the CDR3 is TGCGCCAGCAGCCAAGATTCGGGGGGCGCCTACAATGAGCAGTTCTTC. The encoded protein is CASSQDSGGAYNEQFF.

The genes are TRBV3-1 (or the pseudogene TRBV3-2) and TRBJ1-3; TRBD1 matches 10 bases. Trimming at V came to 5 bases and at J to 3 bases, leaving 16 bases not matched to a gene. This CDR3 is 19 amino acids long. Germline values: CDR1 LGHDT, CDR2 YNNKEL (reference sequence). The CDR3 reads CASSLGIEWTGGGGNTIYF. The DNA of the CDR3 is TGTGCCAGCAGCTTGGGGATCGAATGGACAGGGGGTGGTGGAAACACCATATATTTT.

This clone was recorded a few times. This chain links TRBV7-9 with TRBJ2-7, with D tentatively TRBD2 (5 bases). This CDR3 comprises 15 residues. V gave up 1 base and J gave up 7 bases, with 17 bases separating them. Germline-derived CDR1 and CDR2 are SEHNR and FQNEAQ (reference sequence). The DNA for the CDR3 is TGTGCCAGCAGCTTAGGTGGTCAGGCCGGCGGGGAGCAGTACTTC. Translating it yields CASSLGGQAGGEQYF.

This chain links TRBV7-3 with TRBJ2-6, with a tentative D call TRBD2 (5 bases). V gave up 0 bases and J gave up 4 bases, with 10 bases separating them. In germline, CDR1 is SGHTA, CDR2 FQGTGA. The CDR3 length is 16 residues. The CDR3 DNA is TGTGCCAGCAGCTTAACCCGCCCGGGAGGGGCCAACGTCCTGACTTTC. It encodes CASSLTRPGGANVLTF.

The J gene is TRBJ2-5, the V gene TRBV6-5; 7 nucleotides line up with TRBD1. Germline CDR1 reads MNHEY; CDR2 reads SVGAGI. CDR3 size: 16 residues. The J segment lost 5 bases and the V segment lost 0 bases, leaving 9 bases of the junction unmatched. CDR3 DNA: TGTGCCAGCAGTTACTCGAGTAGGGGGCTCGGGGAGACCCAGTACTTC. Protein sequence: CASSYSSRGLGETQYF.

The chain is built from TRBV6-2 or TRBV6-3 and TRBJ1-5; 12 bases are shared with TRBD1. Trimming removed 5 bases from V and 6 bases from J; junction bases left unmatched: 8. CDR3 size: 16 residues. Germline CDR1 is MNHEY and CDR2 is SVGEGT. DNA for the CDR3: TGTGCCAGCAGTCACCGGGACAGGGGGCGCGGTCAGCCCCAGCATTTT. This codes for CASSHRDRGRGQPQHF.

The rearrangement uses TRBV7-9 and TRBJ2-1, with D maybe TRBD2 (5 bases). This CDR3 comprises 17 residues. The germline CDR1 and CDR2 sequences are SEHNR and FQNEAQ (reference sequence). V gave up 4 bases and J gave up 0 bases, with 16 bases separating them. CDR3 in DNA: TGTGCCAGCAGCTCGGGGATGACGAGAGACTCCTACAATGAGCAGTTCTTC. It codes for CASSSGMTRDSYNEQFF.

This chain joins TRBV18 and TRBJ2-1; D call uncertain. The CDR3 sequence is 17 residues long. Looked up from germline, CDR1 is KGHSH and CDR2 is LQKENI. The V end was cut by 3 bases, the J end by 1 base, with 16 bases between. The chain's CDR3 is CASSPGLRSRSYNEQFF. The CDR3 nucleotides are TGTGCCAGCTCACCTGGGCTCCGGTCCCGTTCCTACAATGAGCAGTTCTTC.

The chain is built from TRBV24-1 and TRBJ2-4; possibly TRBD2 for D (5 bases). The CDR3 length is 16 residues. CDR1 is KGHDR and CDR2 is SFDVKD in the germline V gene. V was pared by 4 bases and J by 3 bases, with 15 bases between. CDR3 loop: CATSDNGVGDKNIQYF. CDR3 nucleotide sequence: TGTGCCACCAGTGACAACGGGGTTGGAGACAAAAACATTCAGTACTTC.

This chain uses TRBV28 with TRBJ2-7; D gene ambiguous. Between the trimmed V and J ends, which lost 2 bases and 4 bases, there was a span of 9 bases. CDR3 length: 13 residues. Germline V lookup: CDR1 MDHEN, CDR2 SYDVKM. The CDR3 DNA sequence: TGTGCCAGCAGTTTAGGCCGAAATTACGAGCAGTACTTC. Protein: CASSLGRNYEQYF. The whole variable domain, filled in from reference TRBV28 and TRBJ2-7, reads DVKVTQSSRYLVKRTGEKVFLECVQDMDHENMFWYRQDPGLGLRLIYFSYDVKMKEKGDIPEGYSVSREKKERFSLILESASTNQTSMYLCASSLGRNYEQYFGPGTRLTVT.

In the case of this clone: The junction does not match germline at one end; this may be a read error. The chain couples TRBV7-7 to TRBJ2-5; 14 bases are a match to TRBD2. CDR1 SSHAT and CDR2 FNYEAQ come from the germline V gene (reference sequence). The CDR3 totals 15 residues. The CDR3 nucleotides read TGTGCTAGCAGCCGACTAGCGGGAGGGAAAGAGACCCAGTACTTC. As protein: CASSRLAGGKETQYF.

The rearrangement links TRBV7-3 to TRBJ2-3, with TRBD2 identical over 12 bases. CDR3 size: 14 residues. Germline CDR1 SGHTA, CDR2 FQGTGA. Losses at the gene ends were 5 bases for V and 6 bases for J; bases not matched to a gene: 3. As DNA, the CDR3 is TGTGCCAGCAGCCCGACTAGCGGGAGTGATACGCAGTATTTT. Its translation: CASSPTSGSDTQYF.

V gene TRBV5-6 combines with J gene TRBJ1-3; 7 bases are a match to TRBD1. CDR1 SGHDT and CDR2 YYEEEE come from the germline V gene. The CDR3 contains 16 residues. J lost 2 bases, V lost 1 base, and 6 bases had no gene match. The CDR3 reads CASSLPDREPGNTIYF. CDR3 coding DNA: TGTGCCAGCAGCTTGCCAGACAGGGAGCCTGGAAACACCATATATTTT. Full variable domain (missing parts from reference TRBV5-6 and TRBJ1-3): DAGVTQSPTHLIKTRGQQVTLRCSPKSGHDTVSWYQQALGQGPQFIFQYYEEEERQRGNFPDRFSGHQFPNYSSELNVNALLLGDSALYLCASSLPDREPGNTIYFGEGSWLTVV.

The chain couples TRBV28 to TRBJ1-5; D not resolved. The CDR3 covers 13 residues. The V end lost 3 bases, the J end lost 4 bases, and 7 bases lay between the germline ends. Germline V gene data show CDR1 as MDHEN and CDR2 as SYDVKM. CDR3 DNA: TGTGCCAGCAGTTTTTCCAGAAATCAGCCCCAGCATTTT. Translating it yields CASSFSRNQPQHF.